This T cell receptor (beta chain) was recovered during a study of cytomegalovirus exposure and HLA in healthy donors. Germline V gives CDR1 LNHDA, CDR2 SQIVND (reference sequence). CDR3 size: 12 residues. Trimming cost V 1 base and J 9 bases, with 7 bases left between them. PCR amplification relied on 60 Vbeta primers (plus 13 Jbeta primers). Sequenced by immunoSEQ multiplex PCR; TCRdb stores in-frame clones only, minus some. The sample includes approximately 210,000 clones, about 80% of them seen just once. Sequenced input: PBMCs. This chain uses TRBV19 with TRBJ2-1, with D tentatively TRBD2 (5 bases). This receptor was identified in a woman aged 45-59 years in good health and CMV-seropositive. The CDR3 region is CASSIAAAEQFF. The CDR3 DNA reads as TGTGCCAGTAGTATAGCAGCGGCTGAGCAGTTCTTC.